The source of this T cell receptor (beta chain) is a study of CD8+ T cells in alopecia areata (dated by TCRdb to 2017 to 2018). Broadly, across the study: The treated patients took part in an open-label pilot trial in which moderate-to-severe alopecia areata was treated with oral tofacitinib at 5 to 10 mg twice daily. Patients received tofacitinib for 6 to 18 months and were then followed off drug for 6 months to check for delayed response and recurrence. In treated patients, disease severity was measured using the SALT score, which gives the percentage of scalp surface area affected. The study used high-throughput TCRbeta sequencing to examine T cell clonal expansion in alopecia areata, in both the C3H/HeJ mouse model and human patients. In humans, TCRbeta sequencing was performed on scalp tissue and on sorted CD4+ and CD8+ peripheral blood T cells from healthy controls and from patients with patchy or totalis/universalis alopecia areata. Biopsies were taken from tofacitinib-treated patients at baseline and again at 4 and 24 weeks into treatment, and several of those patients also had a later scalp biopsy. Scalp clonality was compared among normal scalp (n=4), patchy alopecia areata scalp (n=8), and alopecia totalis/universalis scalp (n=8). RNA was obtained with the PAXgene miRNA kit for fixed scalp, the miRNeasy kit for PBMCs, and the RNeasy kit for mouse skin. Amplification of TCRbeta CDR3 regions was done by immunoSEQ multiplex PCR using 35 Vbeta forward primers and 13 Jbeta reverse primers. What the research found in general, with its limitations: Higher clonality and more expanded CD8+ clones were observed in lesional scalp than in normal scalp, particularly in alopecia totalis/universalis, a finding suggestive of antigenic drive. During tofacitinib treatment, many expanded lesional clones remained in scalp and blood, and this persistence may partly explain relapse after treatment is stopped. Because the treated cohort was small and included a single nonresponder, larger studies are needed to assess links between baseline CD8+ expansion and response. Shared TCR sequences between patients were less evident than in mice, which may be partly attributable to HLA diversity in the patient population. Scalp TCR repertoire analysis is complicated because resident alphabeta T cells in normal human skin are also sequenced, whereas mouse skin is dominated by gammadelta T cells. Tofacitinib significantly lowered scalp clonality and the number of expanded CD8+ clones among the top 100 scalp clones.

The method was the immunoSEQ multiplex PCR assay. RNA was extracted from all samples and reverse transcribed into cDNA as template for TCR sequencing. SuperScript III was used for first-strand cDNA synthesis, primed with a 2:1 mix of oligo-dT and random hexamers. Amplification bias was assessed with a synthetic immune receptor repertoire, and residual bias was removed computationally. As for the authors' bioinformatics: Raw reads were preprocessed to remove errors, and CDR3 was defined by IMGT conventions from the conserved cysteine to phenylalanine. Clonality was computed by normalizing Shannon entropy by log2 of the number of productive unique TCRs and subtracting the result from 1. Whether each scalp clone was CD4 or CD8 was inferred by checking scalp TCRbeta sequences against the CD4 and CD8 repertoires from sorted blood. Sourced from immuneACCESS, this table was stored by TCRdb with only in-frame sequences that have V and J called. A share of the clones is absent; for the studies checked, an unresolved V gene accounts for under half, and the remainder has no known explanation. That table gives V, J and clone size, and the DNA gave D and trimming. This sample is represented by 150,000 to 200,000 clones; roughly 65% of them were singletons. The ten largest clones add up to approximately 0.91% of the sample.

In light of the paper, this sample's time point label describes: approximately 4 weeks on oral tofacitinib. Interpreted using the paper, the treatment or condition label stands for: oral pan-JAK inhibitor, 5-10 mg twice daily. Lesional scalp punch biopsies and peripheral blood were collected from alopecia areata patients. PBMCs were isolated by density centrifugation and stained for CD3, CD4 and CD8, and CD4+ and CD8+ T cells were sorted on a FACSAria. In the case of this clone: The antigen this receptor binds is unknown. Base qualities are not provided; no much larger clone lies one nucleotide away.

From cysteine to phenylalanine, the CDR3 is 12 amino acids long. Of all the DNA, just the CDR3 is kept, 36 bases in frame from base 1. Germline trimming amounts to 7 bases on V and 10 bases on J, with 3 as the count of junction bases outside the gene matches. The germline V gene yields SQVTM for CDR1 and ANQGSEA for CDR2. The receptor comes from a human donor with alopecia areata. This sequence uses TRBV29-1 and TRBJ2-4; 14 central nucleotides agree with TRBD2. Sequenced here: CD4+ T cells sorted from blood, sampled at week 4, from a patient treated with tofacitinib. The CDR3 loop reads CSGRLAGGIQYF. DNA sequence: TGCAGCGGAAGACTAGCGGGGGGGATTCAGTACTTC.